This passage covers 13 T cell receptor beta chains from one sample sequenced in a study of T cell responses to AZD1222 COVID-19 vaccine. TCRdb keeps only in-frame clones here, not all; method: immunoSEQ multiplex PCR. The sample lists nearly 110,000 clones, roughly 91% occurring once. Source: peripheral blood, taken 28 days after the second AZD1222 dose. These receptors all stem from an adult who received the AZD1222 COVID-19 vaccine.

CDR3 amino acids: CASSWTSGVTDTQYF. CDR3 nucleotide sequence: TGTGCCAGCAGCTGGACTAGCGGGGTCACAGATACGCAGTATTTT. The V call is TRBV7-2, the J call TRBJ2-3, with TRBD2 matching 12 bases. Germline V gives CDR1 SGHTA, CDR2 FQGNSA. Trimming removed 4 bases from V and 2 bases from J; junction bases left unmatched: 1. The CDR3 runs 15 residues. Drawing the rest from reference TRBV7-2 and TRBJ2-3, the complete variable domain is GAGVSQSPSNKVTEKGKDVELRCDPISGHTALYWYRQSLGQGLEFLIYFQGNSAPDKSGLPSDRFSAERTGGSVSTLTIQRTQQEDSAVYLCASSWTSGVTDTQYFGPGTRLTVL.

This sequence joins TRBV4-3 and TRBJ2-5; D is uncertain. The V and J ends lost 4 bases and 4 bases respectively, with 10 bases between them. The germline CDR1 and CDR2 sequences are LGHNA and YSLEER. The CDR3 runs 13 residues. CDR3 sequence (DNA): TGCGCCAGCAGCCCTGGACCATCAGAGACCCAGTACTTC. Amino acid sequence: CASSPGPSETQYF.

By share, this clone ranks as medium-sized. The J gene is TRBJ2-7, the V gene TRBV5-1; 11 nucleotides match TRBD2. Trimming removed 0 bases from V and 3 bases from J; junction bases left unmatched: 5. The germline V gene encodes CDR1 SGHRS and CDR2 YFSETQ. The CDR3 is 16 residues long. The CDR3 spells CASSLVVTSGDYEQYF. CDR3 bases: TGCGCCAGCAGCTTGGTAGTGACTAGCGGGGACTACGAGCAGTACTTC.

V usage is TRBV16 and J usage is TRBJ1-2; no firm D call. Germline-derived CDR1 and CDR2 are KGHSY and FQNENV. The CDR3 extends over 16 amino acids. Trimming shortened V by 1 base and J by 0 bases, and 12 bases separated the two germline ends. CDR3: CASSQFSPNTNYGYTF. For the CDR3, the DNA is TGTGCCAGCAGCCAATTCTCTCCGAACACTAACTATGGCTACACCTTC.

V usage is TRBV19 and J usage is TRBJ2-7; D is possibly TRBD1 or TRBD2 (5 bases each). Germline V gene lookup returns CDR1 LNHDA and CDR2 SQIVND (reference sequence). Trimming stripped 3 bases from V and 6 bases from J, with 12 bases between. The CDR3 loop spans 13 amino acids. CDR3 coding DNA: TGTGCCAGTAGTATCCCCGGGGACGGCGAGCAGTACTTC. Its translation is CASSIPGDGEQYF.

V gene TRBV3-1 (or the pseudogene TRBV3-2) combines with J gene TRBJ2-7; 14 nucleotides line up with TRBD2. V was clipped by 1 base and J by 0 bases; unmatched bases: 5. Per germline, CDR1 LGHDT and CDR2 YNNKEL (reference sequence). This CDR3 contains 18 residues. CDR3: CASSQATSGGASSYEQYF. CDR3 DNA sequence: TGTGCCAGCAGCCAAGCGACTAGCGGGGGGGCAAGCTCCTACGAGCAGTACTTC.

The rearrangement links TRBV7-2 to TRBJ2-6, with D perhaps matching TRBD1 (6 bases). Between the trimmed V and J ends, which lost 2 bases and 4 bases, there was a span of 9 bases. CDR1 is SGHTA and CDR2 is FQGNSA in the germline V gene. CDR3 length: 15 residues. Here the CDR3 reads CASSLQGLGANVLTF. As DNA, the CDR3 is TGTGCCAGCAGCTTACAGGGGCTGGGGGCCAACGTCCTGACTTTC.

The V call is TRBV14, the J call TRBJ2-7; the D gene is possibly TRBD2 (6 bases). The ends were cut back, 4 bases at V and 7 bases at J, with 17 bases in the middle. Germline V CDR1 and CDR2: SGHDN, FVKESK. The CDR3 runs to 14 residues. The CDR3 bases are TGTGCCAGCAGCCGATCAGGGACTTTCCGGGAGCAGTACTTC. Translation gives CASSRSGTFREQYF.

The chain carries TRBV5-1 and TRBJ2-1; tentative D call: TRBD2 (5 bases). Looked up from germline, CDR1 is SGHRS and CDR2 is YFSETQ. The CDR3 is 12 residues long. V shed 0 bases and J shed 7 bases, with 5 bases lying between them. CDR3 DNA sequence: TGCGCCAGCAGCTTGGGAGGGAATGAGCAGTTCTTC. Its protein product is CASSLGGNEQFF.

J is TRBJ2-5 and V is TRBV2, with D perhaps assigned TRBD1 or TRBD2 (5 bases each). Germline V gives CDR1 SNHLY, CDR2 FYNNEI. The CDR3 is 14 residues long. Trimming cost V 5 bases and J 0 bases, with 10 bases left between them. CDR3: CASSPGTNQETQYF. In nucleotides, the CDR3 is TGTGCCAGCAGTCCCGGGACCAACCAAGAGACCCAGTACTTC.

The chain combines TRBV4-3 with TRBJ1-4; D ambiguous. The CDR3 is 17 amino acids. V was clipped by 1 base and J by 8 bases, with 20 bases between them. Germline V lookup: CDR1 LGHNA, CDR2 YSLEER. CDR3 in DNA: TGCGCCAGCAGCCAAGGAACGACGGGGTCCGGAGGGGAAAAACTGTTTTTT. Translation: CASSQGTTGSGGEKLFF.

The chain carries TRBV9 and TRBJ1-3; D is perhaps TRBD1 (5 bases). Deletions cut 2 bases from V and 4 bases from J, with 13 bases between. The germline V gene has CDR1 SGDLS and CDR2 YYNGEE. This CDR3 is built from 15 residues. The DNA for the CDR3 is TGTGCCAGCAGCGTTGGCAGGGAAGCCGGAAACACCATATATTTT. Amino acid sequence: CASSVGREAGNTIYF.

This clone has at least ten counts. The V gene is TRBV3-1 (or the pseudogene TRBV3-2), the J gene TRBJ1-5; D not certain. Trimming cost V 0 bases and J 5 bases, with 8 bases left between them. This CDR3 is built from 14 residues. Germline V CDR1 and CDR2: LGHDT, YNNKEL (reference sequence). In DNA, the CDR3 is TGTGCCAGCAGCCAAGATTCGGGATATCAGCCCCAGCATTTT. This encodes CASSQDSGYQPQHF.